This T cell receptor (beta chain) was captured in a study of blood T cell repertoires in COVID-19. About the study: Sample material is recorded as cDNA or gDNA derived from T cells, B-cell-depleted T cells, or PBMCs.

Produced via immunoSEQ multiplex PCR; TCRdb's table is partial and in-frame only. The sample holds 300,000 to 450,000 clones; approximately 89% are singletons and the top ten take 3.9%. Trimming shortened V by 6 bases and J by 9 bases, and 12 bases separated the two germline ends. Germline CDR1 and CDR2: SGHTA and FQGNSA. The CDR3 consists of 12 residues. The origin of this receptor is a woman between 55 and 75 years old with COVID-19, enrolled during active disease. The gene calls are TRBV7-2 and TRBJ2-1; D might be TRBD1 (5 bases). The specimen sequenced was peripheral blood. Written as DNA, the CDR3 is TGTGCCAGCAGAGCTACAGGTTCTGAGCAGTTCTTC. Amino acid sequence: CASRATGSEQFF. The whole variable domain, filled in from reference TRBV7-2 and TRBJ2-1, reads GAGVSQSPSNKVTEKGKDVELRCDPISGHTALYWYRQSLGQGLEFLIYFQGNSAPDKSGLPSDRFSAERTGGSVSTLTIQRTQQEDSAVYLCASRATGSEQFFGPGTRLTVL.